This T cell receptor (beta chain) appears in the sequencing data of a study of vaccination effects on CD4 cells after COVID-19. Study as a whole: It was two doses of either the BNT162b2 or mRNA-1273 vaccine that participants received. Study-level results: Just 1 of 255 vaccine-induced clones in healthy recipients was cross-reactive. Limitations: small convalescent group and missing early post-infection timepoints.

Germline V lookup: CDR1 SGHTA, CDR2 FQGTGA. The CDR3 is 12 amino acids. V shed 5 bases and J shed 3 bases, with 4 bases lying between them. Concerning this clone itself: Its antigen remains unknown.

Method: immunoSEQ multiplex PCR; TCRdb's copy keeps in-frame clones and lacks some. The repertoire holds about 27,000 clones, around three quarters seen once, with 22% in the top ten. Antigen-specific CD4+ T cells were expanded with viral peptide pools in the ViraFEST assay before sequencing. After about 10 days in culture, the CD4+ T cells were isolated. According to the study, vaccine recipients showed no prior SARS-CoV-2 infection and negative nucleocapsid antibodies. A half-medium replacement with IL-2 medium was carried out on days 3 and 7. The V gene is TRBV7-3, the J gene TRBJ2-2, with unresolved D. The sequence derives from a human donor who received a COVID-19 vaccine. The specimen comprised CD4+ T cells from PBMCs cultured with HCoV-NL63 spike peptides, sampled before COVID-19 vaccination. The CDR3 region is CASSGDTGELFF. DNA of the CDR3: TGTGCCAGCAGCGGGGACACCGGGGAGCTGTTTTTT.